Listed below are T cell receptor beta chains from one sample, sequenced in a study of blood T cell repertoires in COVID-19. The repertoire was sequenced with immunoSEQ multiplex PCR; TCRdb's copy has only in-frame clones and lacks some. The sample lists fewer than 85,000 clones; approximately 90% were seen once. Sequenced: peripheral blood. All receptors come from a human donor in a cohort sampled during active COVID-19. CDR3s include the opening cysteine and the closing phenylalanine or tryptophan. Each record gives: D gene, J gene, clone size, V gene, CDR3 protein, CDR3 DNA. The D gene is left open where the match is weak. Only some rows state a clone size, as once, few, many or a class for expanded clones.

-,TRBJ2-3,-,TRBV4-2,CASSQDRTTTDTQYF,TGTGCCAGCAGCCAAGATCGGACAACCACAGATACGCAGTATTTT
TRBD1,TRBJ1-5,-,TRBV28,CASGTGGFQPQHF,TGTGCCAGCGGGACAGGGGGTTTTCAGCCCCAGCATTTT
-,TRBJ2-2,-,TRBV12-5,CASGLGRETANTGELFF,TGTGCTAGTGGTTTAGGCCGGGAGACAGCGAACACCGGGGAGCTGTTTTTT
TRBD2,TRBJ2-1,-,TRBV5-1,CASRASSGGLTYNEQFF,TGCGCCAGCAGGGCTTCTAGCGGGGGTCTTACCTACAATGAGCAGTTCTTC
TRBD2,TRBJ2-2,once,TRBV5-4,CASSNPTSGVSTGELFF,TGTGCCAGCAGCAACCCGACTAGCGGGGTATCCACCGGGGAGCTGTTTTTT
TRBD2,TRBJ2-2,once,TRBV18,CASSPRRLAGERGTGELFF,TGTGCCAGCTCACCAAGGCGTCTAGCGGGAGAGAGGGGGACCGGGGAGCTGTTTTTT
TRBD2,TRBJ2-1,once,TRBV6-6,CASSSGTSVLGVEQFF,TGTGCCAGCAGTTCCGGGACTAGCGTTCTGGGGGTGGAGCAGTTCTTC
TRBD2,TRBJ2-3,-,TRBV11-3,CASSLVPGGPSDTQYF,TGTGCCAGCAGCTTAGTACCGGGAGGGCCCTCAGATACGCAGTATTTT
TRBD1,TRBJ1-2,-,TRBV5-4,CASSPGNDRESGYTF,TGTGCCAGCAGCCCCGGCAACGACAGGGAGAGTGGCTACACCTTC
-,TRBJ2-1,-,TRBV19,CASSSGVAEQFF,TGTGCCAGTAGTAGCGGGGTAGCTGAGCAGTTCTTC
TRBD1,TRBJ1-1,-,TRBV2,CASSVYRGDTEAFF,TGTGCCAGCAGTGTTTACAGGGGTGACACTGAAGCTTTCTTT
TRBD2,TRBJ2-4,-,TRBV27,CASSLGLGKNIQYF,TGTGCCAGCAGCCTTGGACTAGGCAAAAACATTCAGTACTTC
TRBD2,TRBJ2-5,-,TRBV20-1,CSAGGETQYF,TGCAGTGCGGGGGGGGAGACCCAGTACTTC
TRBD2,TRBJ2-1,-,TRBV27,CASSLAGTSGSSYNEQFF,TGTGCCAGCAGTTTGGCAGGAACTAGCGGGAGCTCCTACAATGAGCAGTTCTTC
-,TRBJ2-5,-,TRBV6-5,CASSQIQQETQYF,TGTGCCAGCAGCCAGATTCAGCAAGAGACCCAGTACTTC
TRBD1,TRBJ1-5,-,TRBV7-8,CASSLGTGGGQPQHF,TGTGCCAGCAGCTTAGGTACAGGGGGCGGTCAGCCCCAGCATTTT
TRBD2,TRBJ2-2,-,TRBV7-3,CASSPLAGGPDTGELFF,TGTGCCAGCAGCCCACTAGCGGGGGGGCCCGACACCGGGGAGCTGTTTTTT
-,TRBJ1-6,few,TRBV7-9,CASSLYRENSPLHF,TGTGCCAGCAGCTTGTACAGGGAAAATTCACCCCTCCACTTT
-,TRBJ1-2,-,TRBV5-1,CASSRFGGSDDLFTGGYTF,TGCGCCAGCAGCAGATTCGGAGGATCAGACGATCTTTTTACTGGTGGCTACACCTTC
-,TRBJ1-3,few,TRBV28,CASRSGVEHTIYF,TGTGCCAGCAGATCCGGGGTGGAGCACACCATATATTTT
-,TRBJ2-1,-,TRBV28,CASSWTGRDTGYNEQFF,TGTGCCAGCAGCTGGACAGGGAGGGACACAGGGTACAATGAGCAGTTCTTC
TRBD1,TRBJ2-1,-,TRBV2,CATNGQGLEQFF,TGTGCCACCAACGGACAGGGGCTGGAACAGTTCTTC
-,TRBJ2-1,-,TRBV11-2,CASMFAPGGVYNEQFF,TGTGCCAGCATGTTTGCCCCGGGGGGCGTGTACAATGAGCAGTTCTTC
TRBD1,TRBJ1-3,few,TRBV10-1,CASSPGTGVTGNTIYF,TGCGCCAGCAGCCCCGGGACAGGGGTAACTGGAAACACCATATATTTT
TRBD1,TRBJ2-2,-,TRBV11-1,CASRKGQGNTGELFF,TGTGCCAGCAGAAAGGGACAGGGTAACACCGGGGAGCTGTTTTTT
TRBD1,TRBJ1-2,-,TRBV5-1,CASSLATPGQGDGYTF,TGCGCCAGCAGCTTGGCGACACCGGGACAGGGAGATGGCTACACCTTC
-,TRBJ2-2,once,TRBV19,CASSIPRAYTGELFF,TGTGCCAGTAGTATCCCCAGGGCCTACACCGGGGAGCTGTTTTTT
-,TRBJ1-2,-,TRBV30,CAWSHYGAGHGYTF,TGTGCCTGGAGTCATTATGGGGCAGGGCATGGCTACACCTTC
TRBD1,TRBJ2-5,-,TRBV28,CASIDRGPQETQYF,TGTGCCAGCATCGACAGGGGGCCCCAAGAGACCCAGTACTTC
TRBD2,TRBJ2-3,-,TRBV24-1,CATSEPTSGSLTDTQYF,TGTGCCACCAGTGAGCCTACTAGCGGGAGCCTGACAGATACGCAGTATTTT
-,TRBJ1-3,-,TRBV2,CASSFGNTIYF,TGTGCCAGCTCCTTTGGAAACACCATATATTTT
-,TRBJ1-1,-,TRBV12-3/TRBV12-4,CASSSLGEAFF,TGTGCCAGCAGTTCGCTCGGTGAAGCTTTCTTT
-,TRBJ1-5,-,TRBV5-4,CASSLFPTGNQPQHF,TGTGCCAGCAGCTTGTTCCCCACGGGAAATCAGCCCCAGCATTTT
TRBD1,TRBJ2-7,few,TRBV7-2,CATKGAGSYEQYF,TGTGCCACCAAGGGGGCTGGATCCTACGAGCAGTACTTC
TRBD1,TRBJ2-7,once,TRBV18,CASSEQGQGGYEQYF,TGTGCCAGCTCAGAACAGGGACAGGGGGGCTACGAGCAGTACTTC
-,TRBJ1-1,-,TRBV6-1,CASSEDYSTEAFF,TGTGCCAGCAGTGAAGATTACAGTACTGAAGCTTTCTTT
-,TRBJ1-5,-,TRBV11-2,CASSFSGYGNQPQHF,TGTGCCAGCAGCTTTTCAGGGTATGGCAATCAGCCCCAGCATTTT
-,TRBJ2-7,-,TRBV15,CATSKAGTYEQYF,TGTGCCACCAGCAAGGCGGGCACCTACGAGCAGTACTTC